The 23 T cell receptor beta chains presented below share a single source sample, sequenced in a study of blood T cell repertoires in COVID-19 (dated by TCRdb to 2018 to 2020). Library preparation used the immunoSEQ multiplex PCR assay. TCRdb provides this immuneACCESS table in a form limited to in-frame rearrangements. Some clones are lacking; in checked studies, under half of them reflect an unresolved V gene, and why the rest are absent is not known. The sample table shows roughly 250,000 clones, and 75% to 90% are seen once. Approximately 4% of the sample comes from the top ten. The sample comprised peripheral blood. Every receptor here comes from a woman aged 40 to 55 with acute or convalescent COVID-19.

This chain joins TRBV7-9 and TRBJ2-1; tentative D call: TRBD2 (6 bases). V lost 1 base and J 15 bases, leaving 13 bases between the germline ends. CDR1 SEHNR and CDR2 FQNEAQ come from the germline V gene (reference sequence). The CDR3 is 12 residues long. The DNA of the CDR3 is TGTGCCAGCAGCTTAGTAGCGGACCTCACGTTCTTC. Translation gives CASSLVADLTFF.

This sequence joins TRBV7-9 and TRBJ1-6; D is unclear. The V and J ends lost 2 bases and 15 bases respectively, with 11 bases between them. The CDR3 spans 12 residues. Germline values: CDR1 SEHNR, CDR2 FQNEAQ (reference sequence). The CDR3 region is CASSLTEGILHF. The DNA of the CDR3 is TGTGCCAGCAGCTTAACAGAAGGAATCCTCCACTTT.

V and J are TRBV6-6 and TRBJ1-5; D is ambiguous. Germline V gene lookup returns CDR1 MNHNY and CDR2 SVGAGI (reference sequence). V lost 2 bases to trimming and J lost 3 bases, with 8 bases between them. The CDR3 has 14 amino acids. The CDR3 DNA sequence: TGTGCCAGCAGTTACCGTGGAGACAATCAGCCCCAGCATTTT. Translating gives CASSYRGDNQPQHF.

This rearrangement joins TRBV3-1 (or the pseudogene TRBV3-2) to TRBJ1-2; tentative D call: TRBD1 (5 bases). CDR1 LGHDT and CDR2 YNNKEL come from the germline V gene (reference sequence). Trimming left V 0 bases short and J 8 bases short, with 16 bases between. The CDR3 sequence is 15 residues long. In nucleotides, the CDR3 is TGTGCCAGCAGCCAAGATCAGGGCAGCGGGGGGGGCTACACCTTC. Translating it yields CASSQDQGSGGGYTF.

This clone was found a few times. The rearrangement links TRBV20-1 to TRBJ2-5, with D unresolved. The CDR3 spans 11 residues. Germline CDR1 reads DFQATT; CDR2 reads SNEGSKA (reference sequence). Trimming removed 6 bases from V and 1 base from J, with 6 bases in between. DNA of the CDR3: TGCAGTGCCGAGGCCCAAGAGACCCAGTACTTC. It specifies CSAEAQETQYF.

For the CDR3, the DNA is TGTGCCAGCAGCCGCGGGACTAGCCACTTATACGAGCAGTACGTC. It is translated as CASSRGTSHLYEQYV. The genes are TRBV7-8 and TRBJ2-7; 9 positions match TRBD2. This CDR3 region has 15 residues. The V and J ends lost 5 bases and 4 bases, in that order; junction bases with no gene match: 9. The germline CDR1 and CDR2 sequences are SGHVS and FQNEAQ.

The chain recombines TRBV12-5 with TRBJ1-1; possibly TRBD1 for D (5 bases). The V gene's germline CDR1 is LGHNT and CDR2 FRNRAP. The V end lost 0 bases, the J end lost 1 base, and 12 bases lay between the germline ends. This CDR3 region has 16 residues. The CDR3 DNA is TGTGCTAGTGGTTTGGTACTGTCGGGGGGGAACACTGAAGCTTTCTTT. This gives the protein CASGLVLSGGNTEAFF.

V usage is TRBV3-1 (or the pseudogene TRBV3-2) and J usage is TRBJ1-5, with TRBD1 identical over 9 bases. The CDR3 is 16 amino acids. In germline, CDR1 is LGHDT, CDR2 YNNKEL (reference sequence). With V trimmed by 3 bases and J by 7 bases, 10 bases remained unmatched. CDR3 sequence reads: CASSQGGQGKRQPQHF. The CDR3 nucleotides read TGTGCCAGCAGCCAGGGGGGACAGGGAAAGAGACAGCCCCAGCATTTT.

The chain employs TRBV6-5 and TRBJ2-1, with 8 bases fitting TRBD2. Unmatched junction bases numbered 13, after V lost 4 bases and J lost 8 bases. Germline V gene sequence: CDR1 MNHEY, CDR2 SVGAGI. CDR3 length: 16 residues. CDR3 nucleotide sequence: TGTGCCAGCAGTTTGTTTGGCGGGGGGTCCGAGGATGAGCAGTTCTTC. It translates to CASSLFGGGSEDEQFF.

The gene calls are TRBV13 and TRBJ1-2; D might be TRBD1 (6 bases). CDR1 and CDR2 (germline): PRHDT, FYEKMQ (reference sequence). The CDR3 covers 15 residues. Trimming took off 0 bases at V and 6 bases at J, with 14 bases between the two ends. The CDR3 loop is CASSLGTGLTNGYTF. For the CDR3, the DNA is TGTGCCAGCAGCTTAGGGACAGGCCTAACTAATGGCTACACCTTC.

V and J are TRBV5-4 and TRBJ2-3; 8 nucleotides line up with TRBD2. This CDR3 spans 16 amino acids. CDR1 is SGHNT and CDR2 is YYREEE in the germline V gene (reference sequence). Trimming cost V 0 bases and J 2 bases; bases outside gene matches: 5. CDR3 sequence: CASSLVPGGLTDTQYF. The CDR3 DNA is TGTGCCAGCAGCTTGGTTCCGGGGGGGCTCACAGATACGCAGTATTTT.

The chain carries TRBV11-1 and TRBJ2-1, with TRBD1 matching 8 bases. The CDR3 totals 14 residues. V was pared by 4 bases and J by 10 bases, with 9 bases of the junction left unmatched. Germline values: CDR1 SGHAT, CDR2 FQDESV (reference sequence). DNA for the CDR3: TGTGCCAGCAGCTCGGGGGACAGGTCGTACGAGCAGTTCTTC. Translated: CASSSGDRSYEQFF.

The J gene is TRBJ1-2, the V gene TRBV5-1; no clear D gene. V was clipped by 0 bases and J by 4 bases, with 13 bases between them. Germline V gene sequence: CDR1 SGHRS, CDR2 YFSETQ. The CDR3 runs 15 residues. The CDR3 sequence: CASSLGTTRGYGYTF. DNA of the CDR3: TGCGCCAGCAGCTTGGGTACAACCCGCGGCTATGGCTACACCTTC. The full variable domain, with the rest looked up from reference TRBV5-1 and TRBJ1-2, is KAGVTQTPRYLIKTRGQQVTLSCSPISGHRSVSWYQQTPGQGLQFLFEYFSETQRNKGNFPGRFSGRQFSNSRSEMNVSTLELGDSALYLCASSLGTTRGYGYTFGSGTRLTVV.

The chain combines TRBV21-1 with TRBJ2-6; whether TRBD2, the table's D call, matches the DNA was not checked. TRBV21-1 is shown as a pseudogene. This CDR3 has 15 amino acids. CDR3 bases: TGTGCCAGCAGCAAAGGAGAGGCGACGGCCAACGTCCTGACTTTC. Amino acids: CASSKGEATANVLTF.

This rearrangement joins TRBV4-1 to TRBJ1-2; 8 nucleotides line up with TRBD1. CDR1 and CDR2 from the germline V gene are MGHRA and YSYEKL. The CDR3 has 16 amino acids. V was pared by 2 bases and J by 8 bases, with 13 bases of the junction left unmatched. The CDR3 here is CASSQPRKGTGRGYTF. CDR3 in DNA: TGCGCCAGCAGCCAACCCCGGAAAGGGACAGGAAGAGGCTACACCTTC.

The chain carries TRBV30 and TRBJ2-7; TRBD1 agrees at 7 bases. Unmatched junction bases numbered 2, after V lost 0 bases and J lost 3 bases. The CDR3 runs to 13 residues. Per germline, CDR1 GTSNPN and CDR2 SVGIG (reference sequence). This chain's CDR3 is CAWSVGQYYEQYV. Written as DNA, the CDR3 is TGTGCCTGGAGTGTGGGACAGTACTACGAGCAGTACGTC.

The chain employs TRBV5-5 and TRBJ2-7; a possible D gene is TRBD2 (7 bases). Trimming cost V 0 bases and J 6 bases, with 13 bases left between them. There are 14 residues in the CDR3. Germline assignment: CDR1 SGHKS and CDR2 YYEKEE (reference sequence). CDR3 bases: TGTGCCAGCAGCTTGGCCGGGGGGCTATTCGAGCAGTACGTC. Protein sequence: CASSLAGGLFEQYV.

The J gene is TRBJ1-1, the V gene TRBV3-1 (or the pseudogene TRBV3-2); maybe TRBD1 (5 bases). V lost 4 bases, J lost 1 base, and 7 bases lay in between. CDR1 is LGHDT, CDR2 YNNKEL, per germline (reference sequence). The CDR3 sequence is 13 residues long. The CDR3 nucleotides are TGTGCCAGCAGCCCGCAGGGGAACACTGAAGCTTTCTTT. It codes for CASSPQGNTEAFF.

The rearrangement links TRBV19 to TRBJ1-1; possible D gene TRBD1, 5 bases. The length of the CDR3 is 12 residues. V was cut by 5 bases and J by 5 bases, with 9 bases left in between. The V gene's germline CDR1 is LNHDA and CDR2 SQIVND (reference sequence). The CDR3 here is CASSQGWTEAFF. The CDR3 DNA reads as TGTGCCAGTAGTCAGGGTTGGACTGAAGCTTTCTTT.

The V and J genes are TRBV14 and TRBJ2-7; 7 bases match TRBD2. The CDR3 has 12 residues. Trimming took 4 bases from V and 3 from J; bases not matched to a gene: 0. Germline lookup yields CDR1 SGHDN and CDR2 FVKESK. Written as DNA, the CDR3 is TGTGCCAGCAGCCCGGGGGGCTACGAGCAGTACGTC. It specifies CASSPGGYEQYV.

This chain links TRBV5-1 with TRBJ2-1; 7 bases map to TRBD1. The germline gives CDR1 SGHRS, CDR2 YFSETQ. The trim removed 4 bases at V and 6 bases at J, leaving 7 bases unmatched. The CDR3 is 14 amino acids. The CDR3 is CASSAGTVVNEQFF. CDR3 coding DNA: TGCGCCAGCAGCGCCGGGACAGTTGTCAATGAGCAGTTCTTC.

This sequence joins TRBV27 and TRBJ1-2, with D hard to call. Germline CDR1 reads MNHEY; CDR2 reads SMNVEV (reference sequence). The V and J ends lost 5 bases and 5 bases respectively, with 12 bases between them. CDR3 size: 13 residues. The CDR3 protein is CASSTGTLYGYTF. The DNA of the CDR3 is TGTGCCAGCAGTACCGGAACACTATATGGCTACACCTTC.

The V call is TRBV10-3, the J call TRBJ1-1, with D perhaps matching TRBD1 (5 bases). Per the germline V gene, CDR1 is ENHRY and CDR2 is SYGVKD. The CDR3 is 17 residues long. Trimming took off 8 bases at V and 0 bases at J, with 22 bases between the two ends. For the CDR3, the DNA is TGTGCCATCGGCGCTGTCGGGGGGATAGCTATGAACACTGAAGCTTTCTTT. Translation: CAIGAVGGIAMNTEAFF.